This T cell receptor (beta chain) stems from a study of blood T cell repertoires in COVID-19. This CDR3 has 14 residues. Per the germline V gene, CDR1 is SGHDN and CDR2 is FVKESK. V lost 0 bases, J lost 5 bases, and 7 bases lay in between. Seattle participants joined during active infection and were tracked over time. Original processing methods: Reference gene primer amplification in the assay estimated nucleated cell counts. TCRdb keeps only in-frame clones here, not all; method: immunoSEQ multiplex PCR. Clone size and the V and J calls come from that table; the DNA yielded D and trimming. The sample lists 300,000 to 350,000 clones; around 90% were seen once.

The V gene is TRBV14, the J gene TRBJ2-2; D is ambiguous. The TCR originated in a young woman with COVID-19, enrolled during active disease. Material for sequencing was peripheral blood. The CDR3 nucleotides are TGTGCCAGCAGCCAAGAAAGCCCGACCGGGGAGCTGTTTTTT. Residues: CASSQESPTGELFF.